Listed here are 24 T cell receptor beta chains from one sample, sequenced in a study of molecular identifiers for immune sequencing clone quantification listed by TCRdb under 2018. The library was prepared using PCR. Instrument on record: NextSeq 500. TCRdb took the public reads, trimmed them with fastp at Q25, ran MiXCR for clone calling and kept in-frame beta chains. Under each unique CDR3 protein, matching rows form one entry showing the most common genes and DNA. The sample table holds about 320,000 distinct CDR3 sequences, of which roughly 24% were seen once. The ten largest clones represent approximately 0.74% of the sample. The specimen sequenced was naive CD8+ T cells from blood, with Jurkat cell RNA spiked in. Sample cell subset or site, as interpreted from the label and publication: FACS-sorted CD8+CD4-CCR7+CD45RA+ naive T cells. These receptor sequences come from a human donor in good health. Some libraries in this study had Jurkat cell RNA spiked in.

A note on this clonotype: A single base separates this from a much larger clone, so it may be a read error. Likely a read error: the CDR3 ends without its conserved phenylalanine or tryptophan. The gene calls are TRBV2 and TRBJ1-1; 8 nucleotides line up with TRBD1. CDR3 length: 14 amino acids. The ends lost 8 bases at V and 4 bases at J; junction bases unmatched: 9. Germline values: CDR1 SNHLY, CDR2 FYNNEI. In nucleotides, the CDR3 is TGTGCCAGCTACTTAGACAGGGGCTTCACTGAAGCTTTCCTT. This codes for CASYLDRGFTEAFL.

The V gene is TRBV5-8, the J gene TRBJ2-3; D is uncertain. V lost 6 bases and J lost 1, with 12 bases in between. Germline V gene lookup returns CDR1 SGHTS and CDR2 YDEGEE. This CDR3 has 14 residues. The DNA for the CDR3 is TGTGCCAGCACCTGGCCGGCGGGCACAGATACGCAGTATTTT. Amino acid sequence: CASTWPAGTDTQYF.

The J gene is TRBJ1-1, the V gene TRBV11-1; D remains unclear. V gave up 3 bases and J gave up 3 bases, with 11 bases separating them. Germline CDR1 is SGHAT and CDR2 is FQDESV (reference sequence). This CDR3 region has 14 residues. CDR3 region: CASSLVRSYTEAFF. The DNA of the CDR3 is TGTGCCAGCAGCTTGGTTCGCAGCTACACTGAAGCTTTCTTT.

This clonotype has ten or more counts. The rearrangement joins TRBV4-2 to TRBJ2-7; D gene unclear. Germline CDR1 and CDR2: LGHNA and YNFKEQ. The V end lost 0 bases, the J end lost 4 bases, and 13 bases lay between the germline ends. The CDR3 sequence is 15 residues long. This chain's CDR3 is CASSQDSGLGYEQYF. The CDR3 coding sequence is TGTGCCAGCAGCCAAGATTCCGGGTTGGGTTACGAGCAGTACTTC.

The CDR3 reads CSVEGFLTIEGLLGEQFF. The CDR3 DNA follows: TGCAGCGTTGAAGGTTTTCTAACTATTGAGGGACTATTGGGTGAGCAGTTCTTC. The chain couples TRBV29-1 to TRBJ2-1; 7 bases are shared with TRBD2. There are 18 residues in the CDR3. J was trimmed by 9 bases and V by 1 base; bases with no gene match: 21. Germline V gene data show CDR1 as SQVTM and CDR2 as ANQGSEA.

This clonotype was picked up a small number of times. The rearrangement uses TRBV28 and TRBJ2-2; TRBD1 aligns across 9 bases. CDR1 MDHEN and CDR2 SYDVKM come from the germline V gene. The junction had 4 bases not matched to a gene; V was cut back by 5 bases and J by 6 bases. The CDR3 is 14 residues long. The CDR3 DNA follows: TGTGCCAGCAGTCCCCGGACAGGGGCCGGGGAGCTGTTTTTT. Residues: CASSPRTGAGELFF.

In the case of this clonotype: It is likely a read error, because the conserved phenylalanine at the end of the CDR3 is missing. CDR3 residues: CASSLVRGVQETQYS. CDR3 in DNA: TGTGCCAGCAGCTTGGTCCGGGGGGTCCAAGAGACCCAGTACTCC. The chain carries TRBV5-6 and TRBJ2-5; 7 bases agree with TRBD2. Germline assignment: CDR1 SGHDT and CDR2 YYEEEE. V trimming: 0 bases; J trimming: 1 base; junction bases outside the gene matches: 3. CDR3 size: 15 residues.

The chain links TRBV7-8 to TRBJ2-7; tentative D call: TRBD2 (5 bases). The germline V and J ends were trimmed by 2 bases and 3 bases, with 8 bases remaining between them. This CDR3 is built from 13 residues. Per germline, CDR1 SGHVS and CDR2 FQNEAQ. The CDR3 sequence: CASSLTDYYEQYF. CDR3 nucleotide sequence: TGTGCCAGCAGCTTAACCGACTACTACGAGCAGTACTTC.

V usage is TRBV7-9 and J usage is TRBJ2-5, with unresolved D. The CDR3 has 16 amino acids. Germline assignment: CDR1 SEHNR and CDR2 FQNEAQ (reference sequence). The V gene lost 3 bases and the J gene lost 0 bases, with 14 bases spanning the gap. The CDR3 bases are TGTGCCAGCAGCTTTGGATGGATGGGGTACCAAGAGACCCAGTACTTC. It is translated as CASSFGWMGYQETQYF.

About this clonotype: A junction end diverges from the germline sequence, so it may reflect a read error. The chain's CDR3 is CPSSQMNTEAFF. Written as DNA, the CDR3 is TGTCCCAGCTCTCAGATGAACACTGAAGCTTTCTTT. The rearrangement joins TRBV18 to TRBJ1-1; the D is unclear. From germline, CDR1 is KGHSH and CDR2 LQKENI. The CDR3 length is 12 residues.

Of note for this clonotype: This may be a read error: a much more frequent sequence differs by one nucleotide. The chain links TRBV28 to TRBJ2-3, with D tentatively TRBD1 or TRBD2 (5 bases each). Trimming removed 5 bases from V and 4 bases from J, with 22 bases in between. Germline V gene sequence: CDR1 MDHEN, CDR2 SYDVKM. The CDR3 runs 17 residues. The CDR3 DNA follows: TGTGCCAGCAGTGGCCTGGGACGGCATTCCTCCGCAGATACGCAGTATTTT. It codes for CASSGLGRHSSADTQYF.

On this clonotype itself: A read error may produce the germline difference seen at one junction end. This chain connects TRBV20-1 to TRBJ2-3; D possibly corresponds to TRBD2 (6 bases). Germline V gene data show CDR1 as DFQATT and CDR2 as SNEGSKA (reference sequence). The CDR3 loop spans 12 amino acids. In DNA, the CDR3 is TGCGGTGCAGGGACTGGCACAGATACGCAGTATTTT. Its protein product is CGAGTGTDTQYF.

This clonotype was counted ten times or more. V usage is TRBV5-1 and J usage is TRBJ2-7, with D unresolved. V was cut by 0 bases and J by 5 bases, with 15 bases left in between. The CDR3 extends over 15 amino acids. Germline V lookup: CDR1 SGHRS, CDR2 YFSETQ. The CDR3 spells CASSLAFSVEDEQYF. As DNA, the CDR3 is TGCGCCAGCAGCTTGGCCTTTTCAGTTGAGGACGAGCAGTACTTC.

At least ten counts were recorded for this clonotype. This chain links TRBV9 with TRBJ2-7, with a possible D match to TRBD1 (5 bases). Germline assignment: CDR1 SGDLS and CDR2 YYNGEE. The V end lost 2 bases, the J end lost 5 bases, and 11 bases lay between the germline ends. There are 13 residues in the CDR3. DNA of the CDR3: TGTGCCAGCAGCGTCCCCCCAGGGAACGAGCAGTACTTC. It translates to CASSVPPGNEQYF.

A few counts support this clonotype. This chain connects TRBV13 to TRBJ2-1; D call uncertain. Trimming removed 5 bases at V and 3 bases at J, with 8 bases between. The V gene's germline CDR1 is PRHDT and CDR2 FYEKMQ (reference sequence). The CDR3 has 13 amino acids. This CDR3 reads CASSPERYNEQFF. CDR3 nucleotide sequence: TGTGCCAGCAGCCCCGAGCGCTACAATGAGCAGTTCTTC.

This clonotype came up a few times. The CDR3 loop reads CASSVQGANVLTF. The CDR3 nucleotides read TGTGCCAGTAGTGTCCAAGGGGCCAACGTCCTGACTTTC. J is TRBJ2-6 and V is TRBV19; no firm D call. This CDR3 contains 13 residues. CDR1 LNHDA and CDR2 SQIVND come from the germline V gene (reference sequence). The V end lost 5 bases, the J end lost 4 bases, and 6 bases lay between the germline ends.

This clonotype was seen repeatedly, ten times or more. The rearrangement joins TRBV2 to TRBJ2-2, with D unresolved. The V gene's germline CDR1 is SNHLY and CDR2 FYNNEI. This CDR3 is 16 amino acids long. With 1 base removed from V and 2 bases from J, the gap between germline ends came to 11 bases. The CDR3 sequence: CASSEEPWKNTGELFF. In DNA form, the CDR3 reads TGTGCCAGCAGTGAAGAGCCCTGGAAAAACACCGGGGAGCTGTTTTTT.

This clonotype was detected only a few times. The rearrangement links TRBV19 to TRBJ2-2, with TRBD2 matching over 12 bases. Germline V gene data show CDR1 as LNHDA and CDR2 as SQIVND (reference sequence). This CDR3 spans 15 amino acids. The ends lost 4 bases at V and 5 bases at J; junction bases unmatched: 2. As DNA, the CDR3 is TGTGCCAGTAGTACTAGCGGGAGGGGTACCGGGGAGCTGTTTTTT. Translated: CASSTSGRGTGELFF.

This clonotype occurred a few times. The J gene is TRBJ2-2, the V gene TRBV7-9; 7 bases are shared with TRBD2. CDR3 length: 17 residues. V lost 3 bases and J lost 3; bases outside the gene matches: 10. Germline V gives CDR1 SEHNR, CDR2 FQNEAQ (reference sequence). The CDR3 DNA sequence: TGTGCCAGCAGCTTGCCTAGCGGCAGGAAGGACACCGGGGAGCTGTTTTTT. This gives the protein CASSLPSGRKDTGELFF.

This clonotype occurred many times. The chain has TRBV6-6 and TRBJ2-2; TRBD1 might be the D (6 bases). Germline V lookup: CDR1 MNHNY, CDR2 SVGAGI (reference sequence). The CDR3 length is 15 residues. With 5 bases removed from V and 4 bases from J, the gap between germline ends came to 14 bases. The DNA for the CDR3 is TGTGCCAGCAGTCCAGGTTACAGGGTCACCGGGGAGCTGTTTTTT. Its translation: CASSPGYRVTGELFF.

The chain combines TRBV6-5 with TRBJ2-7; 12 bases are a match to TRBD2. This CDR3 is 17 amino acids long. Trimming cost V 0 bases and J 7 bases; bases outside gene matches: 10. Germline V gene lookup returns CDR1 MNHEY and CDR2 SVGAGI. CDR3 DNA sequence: TGTGCCAGCAGTTACTCGACTAGCGGGAGCAGGTTGGGTGAGCAGTACTTC. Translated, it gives CASSYSTSGSRLGEQYF.

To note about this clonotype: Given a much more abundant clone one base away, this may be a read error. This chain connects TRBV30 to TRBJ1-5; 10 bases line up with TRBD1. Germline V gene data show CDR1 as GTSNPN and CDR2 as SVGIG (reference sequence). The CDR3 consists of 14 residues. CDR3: CAWSPGQGFRPRHF. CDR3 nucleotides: TGTGCCTGGAGTCCGGGACAGGGGTTTCGGCCCCGGCATTTT.

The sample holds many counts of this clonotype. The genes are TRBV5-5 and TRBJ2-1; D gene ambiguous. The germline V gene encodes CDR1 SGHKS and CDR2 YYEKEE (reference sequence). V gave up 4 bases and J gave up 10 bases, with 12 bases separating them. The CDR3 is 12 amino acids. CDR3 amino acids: CASSPSSFEQFF. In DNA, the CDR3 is TGTGCCAGCAGCCCCTCTTCGTTCGAGCAGTTCTTC.

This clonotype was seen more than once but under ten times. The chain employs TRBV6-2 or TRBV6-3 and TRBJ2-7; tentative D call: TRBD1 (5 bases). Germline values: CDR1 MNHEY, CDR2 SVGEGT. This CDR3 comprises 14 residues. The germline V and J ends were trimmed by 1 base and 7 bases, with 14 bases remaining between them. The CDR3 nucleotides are TGTGCCAGCAGTTACTTCCCCGGCGACAGAGAGCAGTACTTC. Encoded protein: CASSYFPGDREQYF.